Below, 18 T cell receptor beta chains from the same sample are listed, as sequenced in a study of T-cell reconstitution after alpha-beta-depleted transplantation in children. Unique molecular identifiers were incorporated during preparation of the TCRbeta library. TCRdb itself ran the PCR reads through MiXCR, one entry per CDR3 protein. The data show 500,000 or so distinct CDR3 sequences, with about 30% seen just once and roughly 2.5% held by the top ten. Sequences were derived from PBMCs from the stem cell graft donor, sampled from the stem cell graft. The receptor set was obtained from a human donor who donated a stem cell graft to a child with aplastic anemia.

The chain uses TRBV7-8 and TRBJ2-2, with D possibly being TRBD1 (5 bases). The V and J ends lost 1 base and 7 bases respectively, with 10 bases between them. This CDR3 comprises 14 residues. Germline CDR1 reads SGHVS; CDR2 reads FQNEAQ. The CDR3 loop is CASSLETAGGELFF. Here the CDR3 DNA reads TGTGCCAGCAGCTTAGAGACAGCTGGCGGGGAGCTGTTTTTT. The full variable domain, completed using reference TRBV7-8 and TRBJ2-2, is GAGVSQSPRYKVAKRGQDVALRCDPISGHVSLFWYQQALGQGPEFLTYFQNEAQLDKSGLPSDRFFAERPEGSVSTLKIQRTQQEDSAVYLCASSLETAGGELFFGEGSRLTVL.

In its sample, this clonotype was seen many times. The CDR3 region has the DNA TGCAGTGCTAGGACTAGCGGGAGCACAGATACGCAGTATTTT. This sequence encodes CSARTSGSTDTQYF. This chain uses TRBV20-1 with TRBJ2-3, with TRBD2 identical over 10 bases. The CDR3 loop spans 14 amino acids. Germline CDR1 reads DFQATT; CDR2 reads SNEGSKA (reference sequence). The V segment lost 3 bases and the J segment 0 bases; nucleotides outside the gene matches: 0.

This CDR3 is CASSLGGGVTEAFF. In nucleotides, the CDR3 is TGTGCCAGCAGCTTAGGTGGGGGGGTTACTGAAGCTTTCTTT. The chain uses TRBV7-6 and TRBJ1-1, with D possibly being TRBD1 (5 bases). V was cut by 1 base and J by 5 bases, with 11 bases left in between. The CDR3 totals 14 residues. Germline CDR1 is SGHVS and CDR2 is FNYEAQ.

This clonotype was seen a few times. V and J are TRBV29-1 and TRBJ2-1; tentative D call: TRBD2 (5 bases). The germline CDR1 and CDR2 sequences are SQVTM and ANQGSEA. This CDR3 region has 14 residues. Trimming removed 6 bases at V and 2 bases at J, with 14 bases between. CDR3 nucleotide sequence: TGCAGCGTGACGCGGGCCAACCCCTACAATGAGCAGTTCTTC. Its translation is CSVTRANPYNEQFF.

The J gene is TRBJ2-1, the V gene TRBV10-3; no reliable D call. The germline CDR1 and CDR2 sequences are ENHRY and SYGVKD. V lost 2 bases and J 4 bases, leaving 6 bases between the germline ends. CDR3 length equals 13 residues. CDR3 coding DNA: TGTGCCATCAGTGAGGGAGAATACAATGAGCAGTTCTTC. Translation: CAISEGEYNEQFF.

This sequence joins TRBV5-1 and TRBJ2-3, with D perhaps matching TRBD2 (6 bases). V was cut by 0 bases and J by 5 bases, with 16 bases left in between. The germline gives CDR1 SGHRS, CDR2 YFSETQ. This CDR3 is built from 16 residues. The CDR3 loop reads CASSLEVSNGGDTQYF. Here the CDR3 DNA reads TGCGCCAGCAGCTTGGAGGTCTCCAACGGGGGAGATACGCAGTATTTT.

In this sample, this clonotype turned up a few times. The chain combines TRBV27 with TRBJ2-7, with a weak D call TRBD1 (5 bases). Trimming left V 4 bases short and J 2 bases short, with 12 bases between. Germline values: CDR1 MNHEY, CDR2 SMNVEV (reference sequence). This CDR3 contains 14 residues. CDR3 loop: CASSSLRGAYEQYV. The DNA of the CDR3 is TGTGCCAGCAGTTCCCTTAGGGGCGCCTACGAGCAGTACGTC.

This clonotype turned up a few times. V is TRBV4-1 and J is TRBJ2-3, with a possible D match to TRBD1 (5 bases). Germline CDR1 and CDR2: MGHRA and YSYEKL. The CDR3 loop spans 16 amino acids. V gave up 4 bases and J gave up 7 bases, with 21 bases separating them. The CDR3 coding sequence is TGCGCCAGCAGCCTCCGCGACCAGGGTTGGATCCATACGCAGTATTTT. Its protein is CASSLRDQGWIHTQYF.

The chain joins TRBV19 to TRBJ2-1; 7 bases match TRBD2. V gave up 1 base and J gave up 7 bases; unmatched junction bases: 4. The CDR3 runs to 14 residues. Germline V gives CDR1 LNHDA, CDR2 SQIVND (reference sequence). The CDR3 loop is CASSIGGSLNEQFF. Written as DNA, the CDR3 is TGTGCCAGTAGTATAGGCGGGAGTCTAAATGAGCAGTTCTTC. Based on the CDR3 plus reference TRBV19 and TRBJ2-1, the full variable domain is DGGITQSPKYLFRKEGQNVTLSCEQNLNHDAMYWYRQDPGQGLRLIYYSQIVNDFQKGDIAEGYSVSREKKESFPLTVTSAQKNPTAFYLCASSIGGSLNEQFFGPGTRLTVL.

The rearrangement joins TRBV7-2 to TRBJ2-2; TRBD2 matches at 13 bases. The CDR3 has 17 amino acids. With V trimmed by 2 bases and J by 4 bases, 4 bases remained unmatched. Germline V lookup: CDR1 SGHTA, CDR2 FQGNSA. The CDR3 sequence: CASSLRLAGGPTGELFF. Written as DNA, the CDR3 is TGTGCCAGCAGCTTAAGACTAGCGGGAGGTCCCACCGGGGAGCTGTTTTTT.

The chain is built from TRBV20-1 and TRBJ2-1; weak D call: TRBD2 (6 bases). V shed 2 bases and J shed 1 base, with 15 bases lying between them. Germline V gives CDR1 DFQATT, CDR2 SNEGSKA (reference sequence). The CDR3 totals 16 residues. The CDR3 region is CSARPLRDSSYNEQFF. CDR3 nucleotides: TGCAGTGCTAGACCGCTCCGGGACTCATCCTACAATGAGCAGTTCTTC.

This clonotype turned up a few times. The chain has TRBV20-1 and TRBJ1-1, with D possibly matching TRBD1 (6 bases). Trimming took 7 bases from V and 2 from J, leaving 17 bases between them. CDR1 and CDR2 (germline): DFQATT, SNEGSKA (reference sequence). This CDR3 has 14 residues. CDR3 sequence reads: CSGYSDSSNTEAFF. CDR3 nucleotides: TGCAGTGGGTATTCGGACAGCTCAAACACTGAAGCTTTCTTT.

This clonotype showed up just a few times. This chain links TRBV20-1 with TRBJ2-5, with TRBD2 matching 11 bases. Losses at the gene ends were 2 bases for V and 2 bases for J; bases not matched to a gene: 16. CDR3 size: 19 residues. CDR1 and CDR2 (germline): DFQATT, SNEGSKA (reference sequence). The CDR3 is CSARLGASGRSRVQETQYF. CDR3 nucleotide sequence: TGCAGTGCTAGATTAGGAGCTAGCGGGAGGTCTAGGGTTCAAGAGACCCAGTACTTC.

This clonotype was counted once. CDR3 in amino acids: CASSYATGPGELFF. The CDR3 nucleotides are TGTGCCAGCAGTTACGCAACAGGGCCCGGGGAGCTGTTTTTT. The chain uses TRBV6-2 or TRBV6-3 and TRBJ2-2; D might be TRBD1 (6 bases). From germline, CDR1 is MNHEY and CDR2 SVGEGT. Trimming stripped 2 bases from V and 6 bases from J, with 10 bases between. CDR3 length: 14 residues.

The V call is TRBV6-1, the J call TRBJ2-7; 10 positions match TRBD1. CDR3 size: 14 residues. Trimming removed 6 bases from V and 4 bases from J; junction bases left unmatched: 6. CDR1 and CDR2 (germline): MNHNS, SASEGT. CDR3 sequence reads: CASRETGGFYEQYF. CDR3 coding DNA: TGTGCCAGCAGAGAGACAGGGGGCTTTTACGAGCAGTACTTC.

CDR3 in DNA: TGTGCCTGGAGTGTAGTAGTGGACAGGGTGGTCGAGCAGTACTTC. This translates into CAWSVVVDRVVEQYF. J is TRBJ2-7 and V is TRBV30, with 8 bases identical to TRBD1. This CDR3 comprises 15 residues. Unmatched junction bases numbered 10, after V lost 0 bases and J lost 6 bases. Per germline, CDR1 GTSNPN and CDR2 SVGIG (reference sequence).

The V and J genes are TRBV4-3 and TRBJ1-4; D remains unclear. V shed 4 bases and J shed 4 bases, with 10 bases lying between them. The CDR3 totals 14 residues. The germline gives CDR1 LGHNA, CDR2 YSLEER. CDR3 in DNA: TGCGCCAGCAGCCCCAGAGGGCATAATGAAAAACTGTTTTTT. Residues: CASSPRGHNEKLFF.

V and J are TRBV5-1 and TRBJ2-5; D perhaps matches TRBD1 (6 bases). Trimming pared 4 bases from V and 5 bases from J, leaving 15 bases between. Germline V gene lookup returns CDR1 SGHRS and CDR2 YFSETQ. This CDR3 contains 14 residues. In DNA, the CDR3 is TGCGCCAGCAGCAGCCCGGGACAATGGGAGACCCAGTACTTC. It is translated as CASSSPGQWETQYF.